This record looks at one T cell receptor beta chain sequence and its context. Its antigen is not identified. In TCRdb, the 5' RACE reads were re-called with MiXCR into one record per CDR3 protein. The sample consists of about 440,000 distinct CDR3 sequences, roughly 20% of them appearing once. This record belongs to a study of T-cell memory formation after mild COVID-19. Across the whole study: Largely donor-specific sequence clusters came from two donors. General study points: Mainly CM and EM harbored the contracting CD4+ clones; mainly EMRA harbored the CD8+ ones. Clones that shrank (day 15 to 85) were balanced CD4/CD8, whereas later expanders leaned CD4+.

V gave up 5 bases and J gave up 11 bases; unmatched junction bases: 12. The CDR3 has 12 residues. Germline V CDR1 and CDR2: DFQATT, SNEGSKA (reference sequence). Sequenced input: PBMCs or a T cell subset sorted from them (not recorded which). The chain recombines TRBV20-1 with TRBJ2-7; TRBD2 aligns across 7 bases. The sequence was collected from an adult woman who had mild COVID-19 (a few samples of this study predate the infection). Cell type and time point are not known. CDR3: CSAEGAPGGEYF. DNA for the CDR3: TGCAGTGCTGAAGGGGCCCCGGGAGGAGAGTACTTC.